This T cell receptor beta chain comes out of a study of T-cell memory formation after mild COVID-19. Findings and caveats of the study: Shrinking CD4+ clones resided mostly in CM and EM, and CD8+ ones in EMRA. The study detected some responding clones in pre-infection memory, suggesting cross-reactive memory joined.

TCRdb re-called the 5' RACE reads through MiXCR, storing one row per CDR3 protein. The sample contains around 390,000 distinct CDR3 sequences, about 17% of which appear only once. As for this clonotype: Its antigen remains unknown.

This CDR3 comprises 13 residues. Trimming removed 0 bases at V and 6 bases at J, with 7 bases between. The germline V gene has CDR1 LGHDT and CDR2 YNNKEL (reference sequence). Material: PBMCs or a T cell subset sorted from them (not recorded which). The TCR originated in a man younger than 35 who had mild COVID-19 (a few samples of this study predate the infection). Cell type and time point are not known. This chain joins TRBV3-1 and TRBJ2-3, with D possibly being TRBD1 or TRBD2 (6 bases each). The CDR3 DNA reads as TGTGCCAGCAGCCAAGAGGGGGGCGATACGCAGTATTTT. As protein: CASSQEGGDTQYF.